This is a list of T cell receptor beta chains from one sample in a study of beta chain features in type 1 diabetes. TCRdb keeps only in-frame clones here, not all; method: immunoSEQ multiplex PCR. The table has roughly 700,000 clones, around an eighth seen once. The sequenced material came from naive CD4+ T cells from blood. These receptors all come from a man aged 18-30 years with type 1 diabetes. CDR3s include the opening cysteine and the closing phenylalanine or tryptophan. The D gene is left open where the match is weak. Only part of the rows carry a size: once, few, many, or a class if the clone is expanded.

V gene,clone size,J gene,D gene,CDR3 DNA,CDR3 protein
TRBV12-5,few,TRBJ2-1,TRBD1,TGTGCTAGTGTTGGGAGACCCGGGACAGGGGTACGGCAGTTCTTC,CASVGRPGTGVRQFF
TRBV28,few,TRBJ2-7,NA,TGTGCCACTCGTCGGACAGCGGTCGTCTACGAGCAGTACTTC,CATRRTAVVYEQYF
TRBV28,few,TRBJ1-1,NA,TGTGCCAGCAGTTTAAGAGCGGGGGGCGAAGCTTTCTTT,CASSLRAGGEAFF
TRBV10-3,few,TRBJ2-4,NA,TGTGCCATCCAGTCGGGTCCGGAAAACATTCAGTACTTC,CAIQSGPENIQYF
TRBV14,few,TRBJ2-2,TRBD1,TGTGCCAGCAGCCAACCGGGACAGGGATACGCCGGGGAGCTGTTTTTT,CASSQPGQGYAGELFF
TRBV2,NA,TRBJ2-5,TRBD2,TGTGCCAGCAGCCTCCTAGCGGGGGGGCCGGGAGAGACCCAGTACTTC,CASSLLAGGPGETQYF
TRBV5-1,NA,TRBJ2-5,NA,TGCGCCAGCAGCTTGGGGGGAAACAGGGTCCAAGAGACCCAGTACTTC,CASSLGGNRVQETQYF
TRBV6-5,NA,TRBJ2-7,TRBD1,TGTGCCAGCAGTGCTTCCGGGACAGGGTACGAGCAGTACTTC,CASSASGTGYEQYF
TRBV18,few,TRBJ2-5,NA,TGTGCCAGCTCACCACTTGACGGGGCGGGAGAGACCCAGTACTTC,CASSPLDGAGETQYF
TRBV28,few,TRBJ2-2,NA,TGTGCCAGCAGTTCCCCACCGACAGCTGGGGAGCTGTTTTTT,CASSSPPTAGELFF
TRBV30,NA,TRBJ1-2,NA,TGTGCCTGGAGTGTAAACGGAGGGTATGGCTACACCTTC,CAWSVNGGYGYTF
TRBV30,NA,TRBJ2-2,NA,TGTGCCTGGAGTCGGAGTAACACCGGGGAGCTGTTTTTT,CAWSRSNTGELFF
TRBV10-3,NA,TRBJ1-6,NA,TGTGCCATCAGCGATGGACTAATAGATTCACCCCTCCACTTT,CAISDGLIDSPLHF
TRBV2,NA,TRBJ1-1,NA,TGTGCCAGCAGTCCTCGTTTGGTGGACACTGAAGCTTTCTTT,CASSPRLVDTEAFF
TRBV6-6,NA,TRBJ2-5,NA,TGTGCCAGCAGTTACGTCGAGACCCAGTACTTC,CASSYVETQYF
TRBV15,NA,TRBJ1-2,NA,TGTGCCACCAGCAGAGATATTGGAATCGGCGACTATGGCTACACCTTC,CATSRDIGIGDYGYTF
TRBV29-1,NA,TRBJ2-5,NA,TGCAGCGTTACAGGGAGGCTGGCAGTAGAGACCCAGTACTTC,CSVTGRLAVETQYF
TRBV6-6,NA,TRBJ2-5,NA,TGTGCCAGCAGTTACTCAGGACTGCAAGAGACCCAGTACTTC,CASSYSGLQETQYF
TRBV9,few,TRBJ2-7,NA,TGTGCCAGCAGCGTGCAGGGCGAGGGCTACGAGCAGTACTTC,CASSVQGEGYEQYF
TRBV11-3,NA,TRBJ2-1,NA,TGTGCCAGCAGCTTAGGACAGTTCAACTACAATGAGCAGTTCTTC,CASSLGQFNYNEQFF
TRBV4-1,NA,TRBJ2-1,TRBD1,TGCGCCAGCAGCCAAGGGCAGGGGGCCGGGGATGAGCAGTTCTTC,CASSQGQGAGDEQFF
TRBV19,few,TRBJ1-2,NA,TGTGCCAGTAGTATTCAGAACTATGGCTACACCTTC,CASSIQNYGYTF
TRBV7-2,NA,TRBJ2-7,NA,TGTGCCAGCAGCTTACAGGGGTACGAGCAGTACTTC,CASSLQGYEQYF
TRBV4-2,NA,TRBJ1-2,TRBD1,TGTGCCAGCAGCCAAGGGACAGGTGGACTCTATGGCTACACCTTC,CASSQGTGGLYGYTF
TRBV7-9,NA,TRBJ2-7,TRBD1,TGTGCCAGCAGCTTCCACAGGGGGCTACAGTCCGAGCAGTACTTC,CASSFHRGLQSEQYF